This T cell receptor beta chain was profiled in a study of blood T cell repertoires in COVID-19. Recruited during active infection, patients (from Seattle) were subsequently followed longitudinally. This clone has just a few counts. Original handling: Nucleated cell counts were estimated from reference gene primer amplification. The data were produced by immunoSEQ multiplex PCR, yet TCRdb's version contains in-frame clones alone and is incomplete. D and trimming come from the DNA, and the V and J calls and clone size come from that table. The sample has some 260,000 clones; 75% to 90% are singletons. Germline lookup yields CDR1 MNHEY and CDR2 SVGEGT. V trimming: 0 bases; J trimming: 13 bases; junction bases outside the gene matches: 8. The CDR3 is made up of 16 amino acids.

The material sequenced was peripheral blood. The rearrangement uses TRBV6-2 or TRBV6-3 and TRBJ2-1; the match to TRBD2 covers 14 bases. The sequence was collected from a woman aged 70-85 years with COVID-19, enrolled during active disease. The CDR3 loop is CASSYSLPGLAGVQFF. The CDR3, as DNA: TGTGCCAGCAGTTACTCGTTACCGGGACTAGCGGGAGTCCAGTTCTTC.